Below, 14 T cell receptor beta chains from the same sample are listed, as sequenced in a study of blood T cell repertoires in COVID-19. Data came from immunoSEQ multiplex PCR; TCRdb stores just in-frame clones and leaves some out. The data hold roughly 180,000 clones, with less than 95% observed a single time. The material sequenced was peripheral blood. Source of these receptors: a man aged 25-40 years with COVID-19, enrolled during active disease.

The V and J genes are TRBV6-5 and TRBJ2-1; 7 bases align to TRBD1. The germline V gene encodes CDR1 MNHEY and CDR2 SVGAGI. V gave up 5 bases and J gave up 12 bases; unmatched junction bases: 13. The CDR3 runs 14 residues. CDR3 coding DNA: TGTGCCAGCAGTCCGGGACAGACTTTTGGGGTGCAGTTCTTC. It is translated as CASSPGQTFGVQFF.

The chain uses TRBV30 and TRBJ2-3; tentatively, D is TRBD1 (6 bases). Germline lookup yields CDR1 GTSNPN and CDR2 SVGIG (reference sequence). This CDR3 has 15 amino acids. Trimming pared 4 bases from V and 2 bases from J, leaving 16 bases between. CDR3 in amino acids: CAWNKGDIDTDTQYF. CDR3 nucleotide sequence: TGTGCCTGGAATAAAGGGGACATAGACACAGATACGCAGTATTTT. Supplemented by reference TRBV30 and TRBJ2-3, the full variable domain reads SQTIHQWPATLVQPVGSPLSLECTVEGTSNPNLYWYRQAAGRGLQLLFYSVGIGQISSEVPQNLSASRPQDRQFILSSKKLLLSDSGFYLCAWNKGDIDTDTQYFGPGTRLTVL.

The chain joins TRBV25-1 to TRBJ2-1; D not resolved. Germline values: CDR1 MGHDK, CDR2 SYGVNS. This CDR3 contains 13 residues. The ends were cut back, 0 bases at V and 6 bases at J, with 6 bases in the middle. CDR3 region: CASSEYQVNEQFF. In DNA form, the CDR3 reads TGTGCCAGCAGTGAATACCAGGTCAATGAGCAGTTCTTC.

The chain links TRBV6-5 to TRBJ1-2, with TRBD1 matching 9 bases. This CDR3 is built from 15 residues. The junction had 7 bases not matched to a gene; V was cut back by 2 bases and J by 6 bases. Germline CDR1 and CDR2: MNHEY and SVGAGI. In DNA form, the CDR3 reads TGTGCCAGCAGTTACCCTGGACAGGGGACCGATGGCTACACCTTC. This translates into CASSYPGQGTDGYTF.

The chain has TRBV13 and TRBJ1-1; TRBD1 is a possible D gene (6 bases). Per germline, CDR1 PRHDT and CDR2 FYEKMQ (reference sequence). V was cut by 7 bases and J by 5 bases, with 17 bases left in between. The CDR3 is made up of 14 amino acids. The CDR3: CASTKWGPGTEAFF. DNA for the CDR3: TGTGCCAGCACCAAGTGGGGGCCGGGTACTGAAGCTTTCTTT. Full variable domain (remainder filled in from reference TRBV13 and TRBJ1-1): AAGVIQSPRHLIKEKRETATLKCYPIPRHDTVYWYQQGPGQDPQFLISFYEKMQSDKGSIPDRFSAQQFSDYHSELNMSSLELGDSALYFCASTKWGPGTEAFFGQGTRLTVV.

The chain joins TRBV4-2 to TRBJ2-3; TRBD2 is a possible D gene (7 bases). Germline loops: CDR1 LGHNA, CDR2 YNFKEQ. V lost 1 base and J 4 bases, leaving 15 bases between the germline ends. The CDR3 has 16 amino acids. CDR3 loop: CASSQAVGGGPDTQYF. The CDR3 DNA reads TGTGCCAGCAGCCAAGCCGTTGGGGGGGGCCCAGATACGCAGTATTTT.

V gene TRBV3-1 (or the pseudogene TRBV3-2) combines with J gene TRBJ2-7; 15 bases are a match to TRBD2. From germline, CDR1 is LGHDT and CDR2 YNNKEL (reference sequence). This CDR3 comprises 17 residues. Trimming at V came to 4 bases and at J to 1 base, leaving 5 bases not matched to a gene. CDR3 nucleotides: TGTGCCAGCAGCCCCGGACTAGCGGGGGGGTTATCCTACGAGCAGTACTTC. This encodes CASSPGLAGGLSYEQYF.

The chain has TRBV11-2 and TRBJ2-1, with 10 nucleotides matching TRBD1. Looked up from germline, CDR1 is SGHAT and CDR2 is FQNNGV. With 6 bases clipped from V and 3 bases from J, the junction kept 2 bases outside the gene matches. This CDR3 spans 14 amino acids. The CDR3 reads CASRTGGLYNEQFF. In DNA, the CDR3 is TGTGCCAGCAGGACAGGGGGCCTCTACAATGAGCAGTTCTTC.

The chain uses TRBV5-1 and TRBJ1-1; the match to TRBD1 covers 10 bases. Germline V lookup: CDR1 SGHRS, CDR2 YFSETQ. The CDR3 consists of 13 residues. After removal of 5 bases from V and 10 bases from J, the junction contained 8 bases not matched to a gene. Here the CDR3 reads CASSTGQGVSAFF. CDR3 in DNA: TGCGCCAGCAGTACAGGACAGGGGGTGTCAGCTTTCTTT.

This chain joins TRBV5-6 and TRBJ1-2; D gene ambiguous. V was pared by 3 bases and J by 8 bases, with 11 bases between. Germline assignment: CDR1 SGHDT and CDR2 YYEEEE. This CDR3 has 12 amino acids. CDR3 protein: CASSSVNSGYTF. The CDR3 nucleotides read TGTGCCAGCAGCTCGGTTAATTCGGGCTACACCTTC.

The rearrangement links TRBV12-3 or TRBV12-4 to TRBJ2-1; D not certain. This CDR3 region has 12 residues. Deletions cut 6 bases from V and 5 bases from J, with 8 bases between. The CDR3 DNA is TGTGCCAGCAGGCCCCCGGACAATGAGCAGTTCTTC. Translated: CASRPPDNEQFF.

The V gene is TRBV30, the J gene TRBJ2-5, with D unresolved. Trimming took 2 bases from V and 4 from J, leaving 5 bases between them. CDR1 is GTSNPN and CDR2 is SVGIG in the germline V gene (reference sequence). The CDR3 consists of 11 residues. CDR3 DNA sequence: TGTGCCTGGAGTACTCCAGAGACCCAGTACTTC. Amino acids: CAWSTPETQYF.

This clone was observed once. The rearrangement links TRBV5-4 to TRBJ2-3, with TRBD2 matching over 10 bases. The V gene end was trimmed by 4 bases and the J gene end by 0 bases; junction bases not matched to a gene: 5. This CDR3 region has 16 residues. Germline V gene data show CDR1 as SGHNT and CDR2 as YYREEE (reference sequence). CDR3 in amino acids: CASSRLAGASTDTQYF. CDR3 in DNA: TGTGCCAGCAGCCGGCTAGCGGGGGCCAGCACAGATACGCAGTATTTT.

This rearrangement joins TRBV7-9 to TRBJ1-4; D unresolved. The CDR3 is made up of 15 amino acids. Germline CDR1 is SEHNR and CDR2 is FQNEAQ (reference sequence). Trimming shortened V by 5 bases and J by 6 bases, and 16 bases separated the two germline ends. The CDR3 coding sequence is TGTGCCAGCAGCGGGAGACACGGAGTCGATGAAAAACTGTTTTTT. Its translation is CASSGRHGVDEKLFF.